This T cell receptor (beta chain) came from a study of blood T cell repertoires in COVID-19 (dated by TCRdb to 2020 to 2021). In terms of the full investigation: Samples from collaborators originated in the United States, Italy and Spain and spanned both the acute and convalescent phases of COVID-19. The repertoires were released in a freely available public database meant as a resource for research on the immune response to SARS-CoV-2. The samples were drawn from the first 160 participants of the ongoing ImmuneRACE study and from 1,254 subjects provided by 6 global collaborators. Where HLA class I and class II types were available, the types were taken from metadata supplied by the sample provider, not from assay-based typing. Subjects who had been exposed to COVID-19, were actively infected with it, or had recovered from it provided the deeply sampled blood TCRbeta repertoires that made up the dataset. The material from the prospective study consisted of cDNA or gDNA derived from T cells, B-cell-depleted T cells, or PBMCs. The sample metadata nearly always contained a de-identified subject ID, COVID-19 status, age in years and sex.

V is pared back by 3 bases and J by 2 bases, with 7 bases lying between the germline termini. From the germline V gene, CDR1 is MDHEN and CDR2 is SYDVKM. Reading from cysteine to phenylalanine, the CDR3 counts 13 amino acids. Kept here is only the CDR3 DNA, which spans 39 bases and is read in frame from base 1. The sample holds a few counts of this clone. Its antigen is not yet known. No much larger clonotype is one base removed from it; base qualities were not supplied. General findings and caveats noted by the study authors: Clinical and demographic metadata were provided uncurated, with the amount varying by source and participant.

TCRbeta CDR3 regions were amplified from genomic DNA by means of the immunoSEQ Assay, a bias-controlled multiplex PCR. The original pipeline was this. The number of nucleated cells in each sample was estimated from the amplification of reference gene primers within the assay. Sequence reads were collapsed and filtered to measure the absolute abundance of every unique TCRbeta CDR3 rearrangement. For each sample, productive Simpson clonality was calculated as the square root of Simpson's diversity index over productive rearrangements. This is the immuneACCESS table as TCRdb keeps it, with only in-frame sequences that have V and J called. A part of the clones is gone; compared with another copy, unresolved V genes explain less than half, and the rest is unexplained. From that table come the V and J calls and clone size; the DNA was used to work out D and trimming. The sample has around 15,000 clones on record, about 80% of them singletons. About 26% of the sample lies in the top ten.

Each collaborating institution followed its own protocols to collect whole blood in K2EDTA tubes. For TCRbeta analysis, collaborator samples were shipped as frozen whole blood, as isolated PBMCs, or as DNA extracted from either sample type. This TCR came from a woman aged 70 to 79 with active COVID-19. Recombination joined TRBV28 with TRBJ2-5, with no reliable assignment of the D segment. The sequenced material came from peripheral blood. The CDR3 is CASSLWQQETQYF. The DNA sequence is given as TGTGCCAGCAGTTTGTGGCAGCAAGAGACCCAGTACTTC.